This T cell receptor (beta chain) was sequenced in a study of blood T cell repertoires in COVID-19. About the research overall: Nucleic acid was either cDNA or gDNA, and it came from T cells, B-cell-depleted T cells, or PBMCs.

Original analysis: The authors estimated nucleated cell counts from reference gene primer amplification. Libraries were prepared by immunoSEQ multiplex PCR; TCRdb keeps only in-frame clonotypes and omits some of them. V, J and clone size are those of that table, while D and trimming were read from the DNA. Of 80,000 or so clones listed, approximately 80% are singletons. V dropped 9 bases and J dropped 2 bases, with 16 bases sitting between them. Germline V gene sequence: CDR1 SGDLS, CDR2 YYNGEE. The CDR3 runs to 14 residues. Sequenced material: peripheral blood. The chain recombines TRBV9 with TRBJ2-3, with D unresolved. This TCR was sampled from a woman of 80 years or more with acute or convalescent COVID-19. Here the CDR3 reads CATRLHDNTDTQYF. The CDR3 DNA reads TGTGCCACGCGACTGCACGATAACACAGATACGCAGTATTTT.